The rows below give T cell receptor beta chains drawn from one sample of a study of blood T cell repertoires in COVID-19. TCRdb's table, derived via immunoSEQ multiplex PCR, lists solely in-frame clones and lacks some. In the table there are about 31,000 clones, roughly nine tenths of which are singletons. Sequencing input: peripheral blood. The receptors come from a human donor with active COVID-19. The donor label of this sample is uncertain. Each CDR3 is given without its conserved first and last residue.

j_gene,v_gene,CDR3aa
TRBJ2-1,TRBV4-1,ASSQSRLDEAF
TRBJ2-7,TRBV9,ASSLTGGFYEQY
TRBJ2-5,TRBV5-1,ASSLGVASVQETQY
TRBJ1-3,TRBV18,ASSPRQGSFGNTIY
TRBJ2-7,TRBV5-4,ASSWFGSDEQY
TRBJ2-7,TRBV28,ASSLSGASGGNYEQY
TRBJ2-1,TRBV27,ASSFGDYNEQF
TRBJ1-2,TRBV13,ASSYTGGAEGYT
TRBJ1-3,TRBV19,ASSGGGELISGNTIY
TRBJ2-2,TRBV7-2,ASSFTSGSAGELF
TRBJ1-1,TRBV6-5,ASSYSPGEPEAF
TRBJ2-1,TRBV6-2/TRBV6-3,ASSTEVEQF
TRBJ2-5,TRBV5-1,ASSLDGGGVQETQY
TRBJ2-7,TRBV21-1,ASSKGCHGRGFAEQY
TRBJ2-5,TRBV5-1,ASSGHGGRQETQY
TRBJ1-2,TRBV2,ASSTQANYGYT
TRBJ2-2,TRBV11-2,ASSSASRLAGLTGELF
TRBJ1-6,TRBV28,ASAGQGENSPLH
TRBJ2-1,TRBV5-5,ASSRLAGNQQF
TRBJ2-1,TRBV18,ASSPQNRPKYNEQF
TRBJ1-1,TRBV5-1,ASSAGTGYGNTEAF
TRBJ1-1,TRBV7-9,ASSRQAEAF
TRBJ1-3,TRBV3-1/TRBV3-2,ASSRGRGGSGNTIY
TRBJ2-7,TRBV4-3,ASSQGPALEQY
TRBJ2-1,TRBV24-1,ATSSTGQGVNEQF
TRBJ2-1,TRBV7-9,ASSLAGGSAYNEQF
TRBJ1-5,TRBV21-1,ASSKGLCDWGGQPQH
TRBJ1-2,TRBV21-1,ASSRVPGQGKT
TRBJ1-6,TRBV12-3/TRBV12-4,ASSLRGPSPLH
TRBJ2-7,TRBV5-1,ASSLEGEVGEQY
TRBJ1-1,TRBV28,ASRVTGYTEAF
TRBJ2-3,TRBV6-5,ASNLNGETDTQY
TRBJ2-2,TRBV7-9,ASILTGAGELF
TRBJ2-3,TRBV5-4,ASSLATGSDTQY
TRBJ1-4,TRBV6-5,ASSWSSQGTNEKLF
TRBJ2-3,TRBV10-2,ASSEWGLAGGKDTDTQY
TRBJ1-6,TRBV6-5,ASTKTGVVESPLH
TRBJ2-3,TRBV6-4,ASSPGTGGTDTQY
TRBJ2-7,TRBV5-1,ASSSGPGGSYEQY
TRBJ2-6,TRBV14,ASSTVTTSRANVLT
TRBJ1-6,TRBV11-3,ASPESDEFFNSPLH
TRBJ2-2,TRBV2,ASGERDNTGELF
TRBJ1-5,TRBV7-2,ASRPTVNGNQPQH
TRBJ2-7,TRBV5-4,ASSLAGSGGGYEQY
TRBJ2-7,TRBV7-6,ASSGAATGAYEQY